The clone carrying this T cell receptor beta chain came up once. Other DNA sequences in this specimen translate into the identical CDR3. The table came from immunoSEQ multiplex PCR; TCRdb's copy has only in-frame clones and leaves some out. Among about 92,000 clones listed, 90% to 95% were seen once. This sample is drawn from a study of OX40 agonist ivuxolimab in advanced cancers. The CDR3 length is 14 residues. V was clipped by 4 bases and J by 8 bases; unmatched bases: 10. Germline V gene lookup returns CDR1 SGHTA and CDR2 FQGNSA. This sample comprised CD4+ or CD8+ T cells sorted from blood, obtained in a trial of the OX40 agonist ivuxolimab. The TCR sequence derives from an adult with an advanced solid tumor such as melanoma, head and neck, liver or kidney cancer. V and J are TRBV7-2 and TRBJ1-2; TRBD1 matches at 7 bases. CDR3 coding DNA: TGTGCCAGCAGCTATAGGACAGGCTGGGAGGGCTACACCTTC. The encoded protein is CASSYRTGWEGYTF.